This T cell receptor (beta chain) was retrieved from a study of spatial heterogeneity in lung cancer. Study-wide points: Numbers of ubiquitous and regional expanded TCRs tracked ubiquitous and regional nonsynonymous mutation counts, respectively. Counts of expanded intratumoral alpha and beta TCRs tracked tumor mutation counts.

Every cDNA TCR molecule received its own unique molecular identifier. TCRdb reprocessed the 5' RACE reads with MiXCR, giving one entry per CDR3 protein. The sample has 5,700 or so distinct CDR3 sequences; roughly 3.9% are singletons. This clonotype was seen at least ten times. The target antigen is unknown. Stated time point: sample taken at primary tumor resection. A total of approximately 69 untreated early-stage non-small cell lung cancer patients served as donors. Whole RNA from tumor, nontumor lung or frozen PBMC was sequenced unsorted. With 2 bases removed from V and 2 bases from J, the gap between germline ends came to 7 bases. The V gene's germline CDR1 is SGHNT and CDR2 YYREEE (reference sequence). This CDR3 contains 13 residues.

This TCR came from a female donor with early-stage non-small cell lung cancer. V gene TRBV5-4 combines with J gene TRBJ2-5; D unresolved. The sample here was lung tumor tissue, taken at surgery. The CDR3, as DNA: TGTGCCAGCAGCTTTTCTAAACAAGAGACCCAGTACTTC. As protein: CASSFSKQETQYF.